The 17 T cell receptor beta chains listed next were all sequenced from one sample in a study of blood T cell repertoires in COVID-19. Some clones are missing from TCRdb's copy, which holds only in-frame ones; the method was immunoSEQ multiplex PCR. The table shows about 250,000 clones, with 70% to 90% occurring only once. Material: peripheral blood. The receptors were gathered from a woman aged 25-40 years with COVID-19, enrolled during active disease.

This clone was counted a single time. The chain recombines TRBV20-1 with TRBJ2-5; D possibly corresponds to TRBD2 (5 bases). The V end was cut by 6 bases, the J end by 2 bases, with 7 bases between. This CDR3 is 11 amino acids long. Germline lookup yields CDR1 DFQATT and CDR2 SNEGSKA (reference sequence). The CDR3 protein is CSAQRQETQYF. The CDR3 DNA follows: TGCAGTGCCCAGCGGCAAGAGACCCAGTACTTC.

The chain combines TRBV4-3 with TRBJ2-3, with 7 nucleotides matching TRBD2. CDR3 length: 16 residues. CDR1 and CDR2 from the germline V gene are LGHNA and YSLEER. Losses at the gene ends were 4 bases for V and 0 bases for J; bases not matched to a gene: 7. DNA for the CDR3: TGCGCCAGCAGCCCCGGCTGGGGGGGGAGCACAGATACGCAGTATTTT. Its protein is CASSPGWGGSTDTQYF.

This clone was recorded a few times. The genes are TRBV5-1 and TRBJ2-1; D is perhaps TRBD1 (5 bases). This CDR3 spans 14 amino acids. Germline CDR1 is SGHRS and CDR2 is YFSETQ. Deletions cut 4 bases from V and 6 bases from J, with 14 bases between. This CDR3 is CASSPSDNSNEQFF. The CDR3 DNA follows: TGCGCCAGCAGCCCCTCGGACAATTCCAATGAGCAGTTCTTC.

The gene calls are TRBV4-3 and TRBJ2-3; D remains ambiguous. With 4 bases removed from V and 1 base from J, the gap between germline ends came to 6 bases. The CDR3 runs 13 residues. Germline-derived CDR1 and CDR2 are LGHNA and YSLEER. The CDR3 nucleotides read TGCGCCAGCAGCCTTCTAGGCACAGATACGCAGTATTTT. Translation gives CASSLLGTDTQYF.

The sample holds a few counts of this clone. The chain links TRBV7-2 to TRBJ2-1; TRBD1 matches 7 bases. V lost 8 bases to trimming and J lost 4 bases; unmatched junction nucleotides: 5. The CDR3 spans 13 residues. The germline CDR1 and CDR2 sequences are SGHTA and FQGNSA. CDR3 sequence: CASRSTGYNEQFF. CDR3 DNA: TGTGCCAGCCGGTCGACAGGGTACAATGAGCAGTTCTTC.

This chain links TRBV7-8 with TRBJ2-7; D gene uncertain. Trimming took 1 base from V and 3 from J, leaving 7 bases between them. CDR3 length: 13 amino acids. Germline V gives CDR1 SGHVS, CDR2 FQNEAQ. CDR3 sequence reads: CASSLGLYYEQYV. The DNA of the CDR3 is TGTGCCAGCAGCTTAGGTCTCTACTACGAGCAGTACGTC.

V gene TRBV19 combines with J gene TRBJ2-7; tentatively, D is TRBD1 (5 bases). Germline lookup yields CDR1 LNHDA and CDR2 SQIVND (reference sequence). With 6 bases removed from V and 0 bases from J, the gap between germline ends came to 12 bases. CDR3 length: 14 amino acids. The CDR3 DNA follows: TGTGCCAGTAGCCCCTCAGGGTCCTCCTACGAGCAGTACTTC. Encoded protein: CASSPSGSSYEQYF.

The V and J genes are TRBV18 and TRBJ2-3; D is perhaps TRBD2 (5 bases). The CDR3 extends over 16 amino acids. The germline V gene encodes CDR1 KGHSH and CDR2 LQKENI. The V and J ends lost 3 bases and 0 bases respectively, with 13 bases between them. CDR3 nucleotide sequence: TGTGCCAGCTCACCGACTACGCCGTCTAGCACAGATACGCAGTATTTT. The encoded protein is CASSPTTPSSTDTQYF.

This clone has only one observation. The V and J genes are TRBV5-1 and TRBJ2-1, with a possible D match to TRBD1 (6 bases). V lost 0 bases to trimming and J lost 4 bases, with 11 bases between them. Germline V gene data show CDR1 as SGHRS and CDR2 as YFSETQ. This CDR3 is built from 15 residues. The CDR3 is CASSLGPGQYNEQFF. The CDR3 nucleotides are TGCGCCAGCAGCTTGGGCCCGGGACAATACAATGAGCAGTTCTTC.

This clone was observed a single time. The V gene is TRBV7-8, the J gene TRBJ2-1, with 8 nucleotides matching TRBD1. Looked up from germline, CDR1 is SGHVS and CDR2 is FQNEAQ. Trimming at V came to 5 bases and at J to 2 bases, leaving 11 bases not matched to a gene. The CDR3 runs to 17 residues. The DNA for the CDR3 is TGTGCCAGCAGCCCTAGGGCTGGGACAGGACCCTACAATGAGCAGTTCTTC. Encoded protein: CASSPRAGTGPYNEQFF. Variable domain in full (rest from reference TRBV7-8 and TRBJ2-1): GAGVSQSPRYKVAKRGQDVALRCDPISGHVSLFWYQQALGQGPEFLTYFQNEAQLDKSGLPSDRFFAERPEGSVSTLKIQRTQQEDSAVYLCASSPRAGTGPYNEQFFGPGTRLTVL.

This clone was observed once. The rearrangement joins TRBV9 to TRBJ1-1, with a tentative D call TRBD1 (5 bases). This CDR3 spans 15 amino acids. Per germline, CDR1 SGDLS and CDR2 YYNGEE. The V gene lost 3 bases and the J gene lost 5 bases, with 17 bases spanning the gap. The CDR3 here is CASSARAAGRTEAFF. CDR3 in DNA: TGTGCCAGCAGCGCACGGGCGGCGGGGCGGACTGAAGCTTTCTTT.

This chain joins TRBV2 and TRBJ1-3, with TRBD1 as a possible D gene (5 bases). V lost 8 bases and J lost 2, with 22 bases in between. This CDR3 contains 17 residues. CDR1 SNHLY and CDR2 FYNNEI come from the germline V gene. This CDR3 is CASGPPTPDSTGNTIYF. The CDR3 nucleotides read TGTGCCAGCGGACCACCAACGCCAGACAGTACTGGAAACACCATATATTTT.

The rearrangement uses TRBV3-1 (or the pseudogene TRBV3-2) and TRBJ1-5, with 10 bases fitting TRBD1. The germline V gene has CDR1 LGHDT and CDR2 YNNKEL (reference sequence). The V segment lost 0 bases and the J segment 4 bases; nucleotides outside the gene matches: 12. The CDR3 length is 19 residues. In DNA form, the CDR3 reads TGTGCCAGCAGCCAAGACTATGGGGACAGGGGTGTGAGGAATCAGCCCCAGCATTTT. This gives the protein CASSQDYGDRGVRNQPQHF.

This chain joins TRBV6-5 and TRBJ2-7; 8 bases are a match to TRBD1. The germline V gene encodes CDR1 MNHEY and CDR2 SVGAGI. The V and J ends lost 5 bases and 7 bases, in that order; junction bases with no gene match: 13. This CDR3 is built from 15 residues. The CDR3 DNA reads TGTGCCAGCAGTCTCAGGGACAGGCCAAAAGGAGAGCAGTACGTC. Its protein is CASSLRDRPKGEQYV.

Comment on this clone: The sample holds other DNA sequences that translate to the same CDR3. The V and J genes are TRBV7-9 and TRBJ1-2, with 10 bases fitting TRBD1. Germline CDR1 SEHNR, CDR2 FQNEAQ (reference sequence). The CDR3 has 13 residues. Trimming removed 3 bases from V and 6 bases from J; junction bases left unmatched: 1. The CDR3 coding sequence is TGTGCCAGCAGCTTGGGACAGGGGCATGGCTACACCTTC. Translating gives CASSLGQGHGYTF.

The chain is built from TRBV7-9 and TRBJ1-1, with TRBD1 matching over 8 bases. The germline V gene encodes CDR1 SEHNR and CDR2 FQNEAQ (reference sequence). The CDR3 has 16 amino acids. Trimming cost V 4 bases and J 0 bases; bases outside gene matches: 7. CDR3 coding DNA: TGTGCCAGCAGCTCCGGGTCAGGGGGCGTGAACACTGAAGCTTTCTTT. It encodes CASSSGSGGVNTEAFF.

The rearrangement uses TRBV19 and TRBJ2-1, with 11 bases identical to TRBD2. Germline loops: CDR1 LNHDA, CDR2 SQIVND (reference sequence). This CDR3 region has 14 residues. Unmatched junction bases numbered 8, after V lost 9 bases and J lost 7 bases. The CDR3 reads CASARGLAANEQFF. The CDR3 nucleotides read TGTGCCAGCGCAAGGGGACTAGCGGCGAATGAGCAGTTCTTC.